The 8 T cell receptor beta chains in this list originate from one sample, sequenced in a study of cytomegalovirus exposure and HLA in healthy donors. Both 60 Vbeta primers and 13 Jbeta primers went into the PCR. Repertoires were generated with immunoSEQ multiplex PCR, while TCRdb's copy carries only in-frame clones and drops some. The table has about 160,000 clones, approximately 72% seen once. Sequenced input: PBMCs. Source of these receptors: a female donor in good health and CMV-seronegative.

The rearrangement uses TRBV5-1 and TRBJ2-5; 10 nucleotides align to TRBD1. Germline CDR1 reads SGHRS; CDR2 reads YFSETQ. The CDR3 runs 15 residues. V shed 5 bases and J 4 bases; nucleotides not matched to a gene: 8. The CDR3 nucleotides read TGCGCCAGCAGTTCCGGGACAGGGGTCGGAGAGACCCAGTACTTC. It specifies CASSSGTGVGETQYF.

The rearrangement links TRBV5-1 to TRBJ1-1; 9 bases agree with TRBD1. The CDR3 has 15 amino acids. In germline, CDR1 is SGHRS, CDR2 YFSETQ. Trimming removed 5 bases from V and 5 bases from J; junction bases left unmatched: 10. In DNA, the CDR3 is TGCGCCAGCAGTCTACCCCGGGACAGGGAGACTGAAGCTTTCTTT. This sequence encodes CASSLPRDRETEAFF.

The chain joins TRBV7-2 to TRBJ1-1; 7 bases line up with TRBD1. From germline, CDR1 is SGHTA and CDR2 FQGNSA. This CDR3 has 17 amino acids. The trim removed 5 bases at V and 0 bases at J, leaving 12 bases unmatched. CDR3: CASSRGALTGMNTEAFF. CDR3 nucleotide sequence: TGTGCCAGCAGCCGAGGTGCTCTGACAGGGATGAACACTGAAGCTTTCTTT.

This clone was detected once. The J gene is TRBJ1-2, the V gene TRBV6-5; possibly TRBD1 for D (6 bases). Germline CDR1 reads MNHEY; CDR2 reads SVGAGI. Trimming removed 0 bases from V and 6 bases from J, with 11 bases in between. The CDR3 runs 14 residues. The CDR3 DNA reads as TGTGCCAGCAGTTACTCCGAGGGGGACGATGGCTACACCTTC. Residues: CASSYSEGDDGYTF.

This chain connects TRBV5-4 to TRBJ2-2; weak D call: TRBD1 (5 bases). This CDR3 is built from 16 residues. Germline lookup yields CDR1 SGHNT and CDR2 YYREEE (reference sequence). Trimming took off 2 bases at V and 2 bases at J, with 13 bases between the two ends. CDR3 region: CASSLPQGRNTGELFF. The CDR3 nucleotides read TGTGCCAGCAGCTTACCCCAGGGAAGAAACACCGGGGAGCTGTTTTTT. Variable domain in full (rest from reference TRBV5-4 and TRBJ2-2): ETGVTQSPTHLIKTRGQQVTLRCSSQSGHNTVSWYQQALGQGPQFIFQYYREEENGRGNFPPRFSGLQFPNYSSELNVNALELDDSALYLCASSLPQGRNTGELFFGEGSRLTVL.

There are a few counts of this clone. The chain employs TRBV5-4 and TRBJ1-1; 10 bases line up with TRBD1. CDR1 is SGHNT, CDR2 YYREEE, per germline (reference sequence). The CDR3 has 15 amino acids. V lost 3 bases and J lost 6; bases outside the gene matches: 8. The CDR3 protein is CASSSRQGAWSEAFF. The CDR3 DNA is TGTGCCAGCAGCTCGCGACAGGGGGCTTGGTCTGAAGCTTTCTTT.

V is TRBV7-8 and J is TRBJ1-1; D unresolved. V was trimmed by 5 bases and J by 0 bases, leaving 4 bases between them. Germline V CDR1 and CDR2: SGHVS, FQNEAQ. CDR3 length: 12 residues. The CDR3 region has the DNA TGTGCCAGCAGCCAGATGAACACTGAAGCTTTCTTT. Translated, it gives CASSQMNTEAFF.

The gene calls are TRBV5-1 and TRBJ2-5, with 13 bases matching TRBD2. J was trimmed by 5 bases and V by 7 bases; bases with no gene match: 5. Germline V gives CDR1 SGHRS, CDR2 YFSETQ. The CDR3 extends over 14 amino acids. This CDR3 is CASGTSGRVETQYF. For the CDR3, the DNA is TGCGCCAGCGGTACTAGCGGGAGGGTGGAGACCCAGTACTTC.